This T cell receptor beta chain came from a study of T cell changes during pregnancy in multiple sclerosis. Germline-derived CDR1 and CDR2 are KGHSH and LQKENI. The CDR3 contains 17 residues. The junction had 18 bases not matched to a gene; V was cut back by 8 bases and J by 3 bases. Produced via immunoSEQ multiplex PCR; TCRdb's table is partial and in-frame only. Of about 87,000 clones in the sample, just over 90% were seen once. The sequence was obtained from a female donor in good health, enrolled as a control in a pregnancy study. Sequenced material: peripheral blood, taken in the third trimester of pregnancy. J is TRBJ2-7 and V is TRBV18; 8 bases are shared with TRBD2. The CDR3 sequence is CASTLSRFNGRVYEQYF. Written as DNA, the CDR3 is TGTGCCAGCACCCTATCTCGGTTCAACGGGAGGGTCTACGAGCAGTACTTC.